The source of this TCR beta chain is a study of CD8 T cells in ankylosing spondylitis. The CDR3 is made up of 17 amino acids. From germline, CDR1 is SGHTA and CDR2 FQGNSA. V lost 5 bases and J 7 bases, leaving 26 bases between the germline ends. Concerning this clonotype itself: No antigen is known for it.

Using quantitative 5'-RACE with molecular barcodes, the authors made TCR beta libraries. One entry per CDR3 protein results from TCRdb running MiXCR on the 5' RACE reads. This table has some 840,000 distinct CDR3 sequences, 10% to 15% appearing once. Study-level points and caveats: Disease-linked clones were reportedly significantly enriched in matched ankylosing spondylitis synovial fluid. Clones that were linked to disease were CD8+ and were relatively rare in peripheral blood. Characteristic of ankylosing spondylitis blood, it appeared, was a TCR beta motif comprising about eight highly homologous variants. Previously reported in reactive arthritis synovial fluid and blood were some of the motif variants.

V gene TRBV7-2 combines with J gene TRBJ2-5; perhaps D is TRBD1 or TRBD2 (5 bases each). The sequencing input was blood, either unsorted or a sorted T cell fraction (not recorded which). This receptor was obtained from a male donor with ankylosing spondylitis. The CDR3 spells CASSPRGQDRMGATQYF. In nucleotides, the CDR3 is TGTGCCAGCAGCCCCCGGGGCCAGGACCGAATGGGTGCGACCCAGTACTTC. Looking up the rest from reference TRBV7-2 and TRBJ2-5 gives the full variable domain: GAGVSQSPSNKVTEKGKDVELRCDPISGHTALYWYRQSLGQGLEFLIYFQGNSAPDKSGLPSDRFSAERTGGSVSTLTIQRTQQEDSAVYLCASSPRGQDRMGATQYFGPGTRLLVL.